A selection of T cell receptor beta chains follows, all from one sample in a study of blood T cell repertoires in COVID-19. Assay: immunoSEQ multiplex PCR; the TCRdb copy retains only in-frame clones and omits some. The data hold about 240,000 clones, with around four fifths observed a single time. Sequencing input: PBMCs or T cells enriched from blood (not recorded which). Every receptor here comes from a woman between 40 and 50 years old who had been exposed to COVID-19. The CDR3 runs from the conserved cysteine through the conserved F or W. Fields, in order: CDR3 DNA, CDR3 protein, clone size, V gene, D gene, J gene. The D gene is left open where the match is weak. The size of a clone is reported for some rows only, either as once, few or many, or as a class for expanded clones.

cdr3_nt: TGTGCCAGCAGCCCGGGACAGGGAGGCACTGAAGCTTTCTTT
cdr3_aa: CASSPGQGGTEAFF
clone_size: .
v_call: TRBV6-5
d_call: TRBD1
j_call: TRBJ1-1

cdr3_nt: TGCGCCAGCAGCTTTAAAGGAACGGGACTCTTGGGCGACACCGGGGAGCTGTTTTTT
cdr3_aa: CASSFKGTGLLGDTGELFF
clone_size: .
v_call: TRBV5-1
d_call: .
j_call: TRBJ2-2

cdr3_nt: TGTGCCAGCAGCGCACCGGCGGGAGGGAATCAGCCCCAGCATTTT
cdr3_aa: CASSAPAGGNQPQHF
clone_size: .
v_call: TRBV9
d_call: .
j_call: TRBJ1-5

cdr3_nt: TGCGCCAGCAGCTGGGCCTACTCAACTAATGAAAAACTGTTTTTT
cdr3_aa: CASSWAYSTNEKLFF
clone_size: medium-sized
v_call: TRBV4-3
d_call: .
j_call: TRBJ1-4

cdr3_nt: TGCGCCAGCAGCCCGGACAGGATAAACACCATATATTTT
cdr3_aa: CASSPDRINTIYF
clone_size: .
v_call: TRBV5-1
d_call: TRBD1
j_call: TRBJ1-3

cdr3_nt: TGTGCCAGCAGCTTAGAGACAGACAATCAGCCCCAGCATTTT
cdr3_aa: CASSLETDNQPQHF
clone_size: .
v_call: TRBV7-9
d_call: .
j_call: TRBJ1-5

cdr3_nt: TGTGCCAGCAGTTACGGGGGACAGGGGGGGAACACTGAAGCTTTCTTT
cdr3_aa: CASSYGGQGGNTEAFF
clone_size: .
v_call: TRBV6-6
d_call: TRBD1
j_call: TRBJ1-1

cdr3_nt: TGTGCCAGCAGCTCAGGGGGACAGGGGGACGGCTACACCTTC
cdr3_aa: CASSSGGQGDGYTF
clone_size: few
v_call: TRBV11-2
d_call: TRBD1
j_call: TRBJ1-2

cdr3_nt: TGTGCCAGCAGTACCCCGGGGGGCGGGGAAAACACCATATATTTT
cdr3_aa: CASSTPGGGENTIYF
clone_size: .
v_call: TRBV2
d_call: .
j_call: TRBJ1-3

cdr3_nt: TGTGCCAGCAGTGACAGGGAAACTTACAATGAGCAGTTCTTC
cdr3_aa: CASSDRETYNEQFF
clone_size: .
v_call: TRBV6-1
d_call: .
j_call: TRBJ2-1

cdr3_nt: TGTGCCAGCAGTTACTCGCTAGCGGGGGGCTCCTACGAGCAGTACTTC
cdr3_aa: CASSYSLAGGSYEQYF
clone_size: .
v_call: TRBV6-5
d_call: TRBD2
j_call: TRBJ2-7

cdr3_nt: TGTGCCAGCAGCGCACAGGGGCGATCCTACGAGCAGTACTTC
cdr3_aa: CASSAQGRSYEQYF
clone_size: once
v_call: TRBV7-2
d_call: TRBD1
j_call: TRBJ2-7

cdr3_nt: TGTGCCAGTGAGAGGGTTCTTAATGAAAAACTGTTTTTT
cdr3_aa: CASERVLNEKLFF
clone_size: many
v_call: TRBV6-5
d_call: .
j_call: TRBJ1-4

cdr3_nt: TGTGCCAGCAGCCAAGACCTAGCGGGGGGACGAAGCACAGATACGCAGTATTTT
cdr3_aa: CASSQDLAGGRSTDTQYF
clone_size: .
v_call: TRBV3-1/TRBV3-2
d_call: TRBD2
j_call: TRBJ2-3

cdr3_nt: TGCAGCGCCCGTGTTCAGGGGGGAGTTCTCTATGGCTACACCTTC
cdr3_aa: CSARVQGGVLYGYTF
clone_size: .
v_call: TRBV29-1
d_call: TRBD1
j_call: TRBJ1-2

cdr3_nt: TGTGCCAGCAGCCACGGACAGGGCATGAACACTGAAGCTTTCTTT
cdr3_aa: CASSHGQGMNTEAFF
clone_size: .
v_call: TRBV9
d_call: TRBD1
j_call: TRBJ1-1

cdr3_nt: TGTGCCAGCTCACGTCAAGCGAACGGTGGGGAAAAACTGTTTTTT
cdr3_aa: CASSRQANGGEKLFF
clone_size: .
v_call: TRBV18
d_call: .
j_call: TRBJ1-4

cdr3_nt: TGCGCCAGCAGCCTAGGAGGCGCGAACACTGAAGCTTTCTTT
cdr3_aa: CASSLGGANTEAFF
clone_size: few
v_call: TRBV5-1
d_call: .
j_call: TRBJ1-1

cdr3_nt: TGTGCTAGTGGTTTGGAAAGCGGAAACACCATATATTTT
cdr3_aa: CASGLESGNTIYF
clone_size: .
v_call: TRBV12-5
d_call: .
j_call: TRBJ1-3

cdr3_nt: TGTGCCAGCAGCTTAGAAGGTCTAGCGGGGGACAGCGGTACCGGGGAGCTGTTTTTT
cdr3_aa: CASSLEGLAGDSGTGELFF
clone_size: .
v_call: TRBV7-3
d_call: TRBD2
j_call: TRBJ2-2

cdr3_nt: TGTGCCAGCAGCTTAGTGGGCACAGGGACGGGCAATGAGCAGTTCTTC
cdr3_aa: CASSLVGTGTGNEQFF
clone_size: .
v_call: TRBV7-2
d_call: .
j_call: TRBJ2-1

cdr3_nt: TGCGCCAGCAGCCAGGCGGGACAGGGCTTCTACGAGCAGTACTTC
cdr3_aa: CASSQAGQGFYEQYF
clone_size: .
v_call: TRBV4-1
d_call: TRBD1
j_call: TRBJ2-7

cdr3_nt: TGTGCCAGCAGTGAGACAGTGGTGGACTATGGAAACACCATATATTTT
cdr3_aa: CASSETVVDYGNTIYF
clone_size: .
v_call: TRBV6-1
d_call: .
j_call: TRBJ1-3

cdr3_nt: TGTGCCAGCATCATCGGGGGGGGAAGGAATGAGCAGTTCTTC
cdr3_aa: CASIIGGGRNEQFF
clone_size: .
v_call: TRBV7-2
d_call: TRBD2
j_call: TRBJ2-1

cdr3_nt: TGTGCCAGCAGCCGCGGACAAAGCGCTGAAGCTTTCTTT
cdr3_aa: CASSRGQSAEAFF
clone_size: once
v_call: TRBV7-8
d_call: .
j_call: TRBJ1-1

cdr3_nt: TGTGCCACCAGCAGAGATCAAGGGGCTGAAGGGAAAGCTTTCTTT
cdr3_aa: CATSRDQGAEGKAFF
clone_size: .
v_call: TRBV15
d_call: .
j_call: TRBJ1-1

cdr3_nt: TGTGCCAGCAGCCCCCGGGCCCCGGGGGGTAATTCACCCCTCCACTTT
cdr3_aa: CASSPRAPGGNSPLHF
clone_size: .
v_call: TRBV7-8
d_call: .
j_call: TRBJ1-6

cdr3_nt: TGTGCCAGCAGCCCAGGCACCGGCGGGGGGACTCACAATGAGCAGTTCTTC
cdr3_aa: CASSPGTGGGTHNEQFF
clone_size: .
v_call: TRBV7-3
d_call: TRBD2
j_call: TRBJ2-1

cdr3_nt: TGTGCCAGCAGCCAAGATCGGGCAGGGCAAGGCTACACCTTC
cdr3_aa: CASSQDRAGQGYTF
clone_size: .
v_call: TRBV4-2
d_call: .
j_call: TRBJ1-2

cdr3_nt: TGCGCCAGCAGCTTGGGACAGGGGTTGAATGAGCAGTTCTTC
cdr3_aa: CASSLGQGLNEQFF
clone_size: .
v_call: TRBV5-1
d_call: TRBD1
j_call: TRBJ2-1

cdr3_nt: TGTGCCAGCAGTCGAGCTAGCGGGGGGAACTACAATGAGCAGTTCTTC
cdr3_aa: CASSRASGGNYNEQFF
clone_size: .
v_call: TRBV5-4
d_call: TRBD2
j_call: TRBJ2-1

cdr3_nt: TGTGCCAGCAGCCAAGGGGGCGCTGAAGCTTTCTTT
cdr3_aa: CASSQGGAEAFF
clone_size: .
v_call: TRBV3-1/TRBV3-2
d_call: .
j_call: TRBJ1-1

cdr3_nt: TGTGCCAGCATCCGCCGGGGGTCACCCCTCCACTTT
cdr3_aa: CASIRRGSPLHF
clone_size: .
v_call: TRBV28
d_call: .
j_call: TRBJ1-6

cdr3_nt: TGTGCCAGCAGTTACTCGGTGAGTTCCTATAATTCACCCCTCCACTTT
cdr3_aa: CASSYSVSSYNSPLHF
clone_size: .
v_call: TRBV6-2/TRBV6-3
d_call: .
j_call: TRBJ1-6

cdr3_nt: TGTGCCAGCAGTTTCCGACTAGCCCGGGCCCGGGACAATGAGCAGTTCTTC
cdr3_aa: CASSFRLARARDNEQFF
clone_size: .
v_call: TRBV27
d_call: TRBD2
j_call: TRBJ2-1

cdr3_nt: TGTGCCAGCAGTTTCCCGTCCGGGGGTACAGATACGCAGTATTTT
cdr3_aa: CASSFPSGGTDTQYF
clone_size: .
v_call: TRBV27
d_call: .
j_call: TRBJ2-3

cdr3_nt: TGTGCCAGCAACCGGGGGGACCCCTACAATGAGCAGTTCTTC
cdr3_aa: CASNRGDPYNEQFF
clone_size: .
v_call: TRBV9
d_call: TRBD2
j_call: TRBJ2-1

cdr3_nt: TGTGCCAGCGACGGGGGGCTGAGCACCGGGGAGCTGTTTTTT
cdr3_aa: CASDGGLSTGELFF
clone_size: .
v_call: TRBV9
d_call: .
j_call: TRBJ2-2

cdr3_nt: TGTGCCAGCAGCTTTCGACAGGGGGCGACGGTACCTATCACTGAAGCTTTCTTT
cdr3_aa: CASSFRQGATVPITEAFF
clone_size: .
v_call: TRBV5-6
d_call: TRBD1
j_call: TRBJ1-1

cdr3_nt: TGTGCCAGCAGTTACACCGGGACACCATATGGCTACACCTTC
cdr3_aa: CASSYTGTPYGYTF
clone_size: .
v_call: TRBV6-5
d_call: .
j_call: TRBJ1-2

cdr3_nt: TGCGCCAGCAGCCAACGGAGGGGGGGCCGGGGAGATACGCAGTATTTT
cdr3_aa: CASSQRRGGRGDTQYF
clone_size: once
v_call: TRBV4-3
d_call: .
j_call: TRBJ2-3

cdr3_nt: TGTGCCAGCAGCTTATTCAGGGATCGAACTGAAGCTTTCTTT
cdr3_aa: CASSLFRDRTEAFF
clone_size: .
v_call: TRBV11-2
d_call: .
j_call: TRBJ1-1

cdr3_nt: TGTGCCAGTAGTTCCACCAGGGGCGGGGAGCAGTACTTC
cdr3_aa: CASSSTRGGEQYF
clone_size: .
v_call: TRBV19
d_call: .
j_call: TRBJ2-7

cdr3_nt: TGTGCCAGCAGGCGCCGACCGGGACAGGGGGCAGATACGCAGTATTTT
cdr3_aa: CASRRRPGQGADTQYF
clone_size: .
v_call: TRBV5-4
d_call: TRBD1
j_call: TRBJ2-3

cdr3_nt: TGTGCCAGCAGTTCCCCCCCCCAGGGGAAGGACGAGCAGTACTTC
cdr3_aa: CASSSPPQGKDEQYF
clone_size: .
v_call: TRBV6-5
d_call: .
j_call: TRBJ2-7

cdr3_nt: TGTGCCAGCACCCCAAGGGGCTCGGGCGATGGCTACACCTTC
cdr3_aa: CASTPRGSGDGYTF
clone_size: .
v_call: TRBV5-4
d_call: .
j_call: TRBJ1-2

cdr3_nt: TGTGCCAGCAGTGTTTTTCAGAACACCGGGGAGCTGTTTTTT
cdr3_aa: CASSVFQNTGELFF
clone_size: .
v_call: TRBV2
d_call: .
j_call: TRBJ2-2

cdr3_nt: TGCAGCGTTGCAGGGGGCGAATACACTGAAGCTTTCTTT
cdr3_aa: CSVAGGEYTEAFF
clone_size: .
v_call: TRBV29-1
d_call: TRBD1
j_call: TRBJ1-1

cdr3_nt: TGTGCCTGGGACTTAGGACTAGCGGGGGAAGGGGAGCTGTTTTTT
cdr3_aa: CAWDLGLAGEGELFF
clone_size: .
v_call: TRBV30
d_call: TRBD2
j_call: TRBJ2-2

cdr3_nt: TGTGCCAGCAGCCCACTGACTAGCGGGGGCCCGAGCTCCTACGAGCAGTACTTC
cdr3_aa: CASSPLTSGGPSSYEQYF
clone_size: few
v_call: TRBV7-2
d_call: TRBD2
j_call: TRBJ2-7

cdr3_nt: TGTGCCAGCAGTAACAGGCTCTCCTACGAGCAGTACTTC
cdr3_aa: CASSNRLSYEQYF
clone_size: .
v_call: TRBV12-3/TRBV12-4
d_call: .
j_call: TRBJ2-7

cdr3_nt: TGTGCCAGCTCACCAGGGGGAACTAGCGGGGCCCAAGAGACCCAGTACTTC
cdr3_aa: CASSPGGTSGAQETQYF
clone_size: few
v_call: TRBV18
d_call: TRBD2
j_call: TRBJ2-5

cdr3_nt: TGTGCCAGCAGCTTCGGACAGTTGAACACTGAAGCTTTCTTT
cdr3_aa: CASSFGQLNTEAFF
clone_size: .
v_call: TRBV7-9
d_call: .
j_call: TRBJ1-1